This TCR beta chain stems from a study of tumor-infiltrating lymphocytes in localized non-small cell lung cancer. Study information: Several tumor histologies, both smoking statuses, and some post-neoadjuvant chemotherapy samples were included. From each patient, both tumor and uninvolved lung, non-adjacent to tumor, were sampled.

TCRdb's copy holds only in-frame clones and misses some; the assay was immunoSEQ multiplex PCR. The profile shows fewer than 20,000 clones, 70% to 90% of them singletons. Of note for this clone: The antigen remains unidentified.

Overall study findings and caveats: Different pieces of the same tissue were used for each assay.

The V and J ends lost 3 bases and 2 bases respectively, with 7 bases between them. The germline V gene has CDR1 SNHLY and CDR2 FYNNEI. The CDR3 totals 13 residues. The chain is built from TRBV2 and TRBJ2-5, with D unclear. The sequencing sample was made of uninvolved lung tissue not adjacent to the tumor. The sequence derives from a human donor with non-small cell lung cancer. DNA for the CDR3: TGTGCCAGCAGTGATGGGCCGCAAGAGACCCAGTACTTC. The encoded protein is CASSDGPQETQYF.